Sequencing of this TCR beta chain was carried out in a study of shared clonotypes between healthy human individuals (dated by TCRdb to 2018 to 2021). Background for the entire study: Two women and a few men aged 18 to 49 years were included in the cohort. For each donor, CD4 naive and CD4 memory were each run on three plates, CD8 naive on two plates, and CD8 memory on one plate. The study deeply sequenced blood TCR repertoires of about 5 healthy adults to estimate repertoire size and the extent of clonotype sharing between individuals. Libraries were prepared and TCR repertoires were sequenced by different laboratories using diverse techniques, in order to increase sequencing depth and limit assay-specific biases. Per donor, leukapheresis produced somewhere between about 0.94 and 9 billion PBMCs. Overall results and qualifications from the work: Even with the large sequencing depth, rarefaction of the sorted-subset datasets indicated that sequencing was incomplete. Naive subsets generally had larger estimated clonotype richness than memory subsets. Sharing across four donors was observed for around 4.8% of naive CD4, around 3.5% of naive CD8, around 2.5% of memory CD4, and about 0.4% of memory CD8 clonotypes. Based on pairwise subsampling, the degree of clonotype sharing among donors was expected to be affected by sequencing depth. Compared with non-shared clonotypes, clonotypes shared by all four sorted-subset donors had higher generation probabilities. Only blood was sampled, and tissue TCR repertoires likely differ from those in blood. The genetic and exposure-history diversity represented was limited by the small number of donors.

The donors were healthy, HIV-negative adults who had no recently reported acute infections or vaccinations. Every donor was a Caucasian adult living in Nashville, Tennessee, USA. Magnetic negative selection was used to enrich CD4+ T cells, after which naive cells were positively selected on CD45RA and the negative fraction became the memory subset. Blood was collected by leukapheresis, and PBMCs were isolated by Ficoll-Histopaque density gradient centrifugation and then cryopreserved in liquid nitrogen vapor phase. Analytical flow cytometry was used to check the purity and quantity of every magnetically sorted T cell population. Genomic DNA was isolated from each sorted fraction and quantified by UV absorbance on a Nanodrop 2000c. TCR CDR3 regions were amplified from genomic DNA by multiplex PCR using the deep immunoSEQ assay. Genomic DNA extracted from each cell subset was distributed evenly over all wells of several immunoSEQ 96-well plates, and each plate served as one replicate. For sorted subsets, each replicate PCR was loaded with 200 ng genomic DNA, equivalent to approximately 33,000 T cell genomes. Purified libraries were measured with a Qubit 3.0 fluorometer, size-checked on a Bioanalyzer 2100, and measured again with the KAPA Library Quantification kit. Each immunoSEQ 96-well plate was sequenced on its own single-read 150-cycle Illumina NextSeq 550 flow cell. The study's own analysis went as follows. Because the immunoSEQ output included only junctional sequences and no quality scores, the filtering could not be the same as the filtering used for full-length reads. Sequences were annotated with PyIR, a Python wrapper for IgBLAST v1.9, using IMGT germline references to assign V/J genes and CDR3. Reads were filtered out if the reads had weak V/J assignments (E-value above 1e-6), no CDR3, stop codons, out-of-frame junctions, or ambiguous translated residues. V3J clonotypes were defined as sequences sharing an identical inferred V gene, J gene, and CDR3 amino acid sequence. To compute the percentage overlap between repertoires, the number of shared unique clonotypes was divided by the size of the smaller repertoire. Three approaches were used to assess repertoire richness: RTK rarefaction, the Chao1 estimator, and Recon v2.1 estimates of unobserved clonotypes. OLGA was used to compute generation probabilities for all TCRbeta clonotypes that the gDNA method yielded from a handful of donors. TCRdb's version of the immuneACCESS table is confined to in-frame rearrangements and falls short of the full clone set. An unresolved V gene accounts for under half of the shortfall where checked; the remainder is of unknown origin. D and trimming come from the DNA, and the V and J calls and clone size come from that table. Recorded for this sample are 2 million to 2.5 million clones; around 95% of them occurred a single time. The biggest ten clones account for 0.13% of the sample.

The trim is 5 bases for V and 5 bases for J, with a gap of 20 bases between the germline ends. For CDR1 and CDR2, the germline V gene lists SQVTM and ANQGSEA. The CDR3, cysteine through phenylalanine, is 15 amino acids long. Only the CDR3 portion is preserved as DNA: 45 bases, with reading frame beginning at the first base. Concerning this clone itself: Its specific antigen is unknown. Base qualities were left out, and no much larger clone turns up one base away.

The sequence links TRBV29-1 to TRBJ2-3; TRBD2 might be the D gene, on 6 matching bases. The source material was naive CD4+ T cells sorted from blood. The cell subset or site label, read with the paper, signifies: CD45RA+ positively selected. The clonotype comes from a man younger than 35 in good health. The CDR3 region reads CSVQPGTPVGDTQYF. The nucleotides read TGCAGCGTTCAACCCGGGACTCCCGTGGGAGATACGCAGTATTTT.